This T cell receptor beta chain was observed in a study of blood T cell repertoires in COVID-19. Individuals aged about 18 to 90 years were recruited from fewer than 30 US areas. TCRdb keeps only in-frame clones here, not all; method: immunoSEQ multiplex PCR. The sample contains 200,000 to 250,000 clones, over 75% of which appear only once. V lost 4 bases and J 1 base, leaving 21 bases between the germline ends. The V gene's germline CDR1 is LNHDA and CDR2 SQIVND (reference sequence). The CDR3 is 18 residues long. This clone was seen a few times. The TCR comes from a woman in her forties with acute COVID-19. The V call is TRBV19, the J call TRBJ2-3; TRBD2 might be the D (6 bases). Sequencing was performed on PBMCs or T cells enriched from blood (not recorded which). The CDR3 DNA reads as TGTGCCAGTAGTAGACTCAGTGATTTGGGCGGGGGCACAGATACGCAGTATTTT. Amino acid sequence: CASSRLSDLGGGTDTQYF.